This T cell receptor beta chain derives from a study of T cells in localized non-small cell lung cancer. Sequencing was performed with immunoSEQ multiplex PCR; in TCRdb, only in-frame clones are kept and a portion is missing. The table lists approximately 22,000 clones, around 90% of them singletons. Study-wide points: The tumor had only one region sequenced, so heterogeneity remains possible.

The CDR3 is 16 amino acids. V gave up 1 base and J gave up 2 bases, with 12 bases separating them. Germline V gives CDR1 ENHRY, CDR2 SYGVKD. In the case of this clone: Its specificity is not known.

V is TRBV10-3 and J is TRBJ1-3; a possible D gene is TRBD1 (6 bases). Sequencing used peripheral blood, obtained before any cancer treatment. The clonotype was recovered from a male donor aged 60 or over with stage I squamous cell lung carcinoma. CDR3 sequence: CAISEWGGHAGNTIYF. In DNA form, the CDR3 reads TGTGCCATCAGTGAGTGGGGGGGCCATGCTGGAAACACCATATATTTT.